These 26 T cell receptor beta chains originate from one sample sequenced in a study of blood T cells in healthy people across ages. The second PCR ran roughly 6 to 11 cycles with a sample-barcoded 5' primer and J-beta primers. From the 5' RACE reads, TCRdb called clonotypes with MiXCR, one entry per CDR3 protein. The sample consists of roughly 800,000 distinct CDR3 sequences, approximately 25% of them appearing once. This sample was shared with a second study, whose subject was T cells of mothers and their children.

Material for sequencing was blood. The receptors originated from a boy aged 10-17 years in good health.

This clonotype showed up just a few times. The chain has TRBV6-5 and TRBJ1-6; tentatively, D is TRBD1 (6 bases). CDR3 length equals 13 residues. Trimming took 7 bases from V and 8 from J, leaving 12 bases between them. Germline CDR1 reads MNHEY; CDR2 reads SVGAGI. The CDR3 loop reads CASTAGVDSPLHF. The CDR3 DNA sequence: TGTGCCAGCACGGCAGGGGTTGATTCACCCCTCCACTTT.

The CDR3 loop is CASSFRGGTYEQYF. In DNA form, the CDR3 reads TGTGCCAGCAGTTTTAGGGGGGGCACTTACGAGCAGTACTTC. The chain links TRBV12-3 or TRBV12-4 to TRBJ2-7; possible D gene TRBD2, 7 bases. CDR3 size: 14 residues. V was clipped by 3 bases and J by 4 bases, with 13 bases between them.

The J gene is TRBJ1-5, the V gene TRBV7-2; TRBD1 agrees at 7 bases. Germline CDR1 and CDR2: SGHTA and FQGNSA. V shed 1 base, J shed 6 bases, and the junction held 6 bases outside the gene matches. The CDR3 has 15 amino acids. The CDR3 DNA sequence: TGTGCCAGCAGCTTAGACAGGGGCCGGGGTCAGCCCCAGCATTTT. Translation: CASSLDRGRGQPQHF.

There are a few counts of this clonotype. A junction end diverges from the germline sequence, so it may reflect a read error. V and J are TRBV6-6 and TRBJ2-2; TRBD2 might be the D (5 bases). Germline CDR1 reads MNHNY; CDR2 reads SVGAGI (reference sequence). The CDR3 runs 14 residues. The CDR3 DNA follows: TGTGCCGGCAGCTTAACGAGGGACACCGGGGAGCTGTTTTTT. Protein product: CAGSLTRDTGELFF.

The chain is built from TRBV20-1 and TRBJ2-5; 8 bases are a match to TRBD2. The V and J ends lost 2 bases and 5 bases, in that order; junction bases with no gene match: 7. Germline V gene sequence: CDR1 DFQATT, CDR2 SNEGSKA (reference sequence). The CDR3 length is 14 residues. The CDR3 DNA is TGCAGTGCTAGATCCGGGGGGGCCAGGGAGACCCAGTACTTC. This encodes CSARSGGARETQYF.

This chain joins TRBV29-1 and TRBJ2-1; TRBD1 aligns across 8 bases. Germline V gene lookup returns CDR1 SQVTM and CDR2 ANQGSEA. Germline trimming cut 7 bases from V and 5 bases from J; bases unmatched to any gene: 10. This CDR3 is 14 amino acids long. The CDR3 sequence is CSARDRGSHNEQFF. CDR3 DNA: TGCAGCGCCCGAGACAGGGGATCCCACAATGAGCAGTTCTTC.

This chain connects TRBV5-1 to TRBJ1-2, with TRBD1 identical over 8 bases. With 4 bases clipped from V and 7 bases from J, the junction kept 12 bases outside the gene matches. CDR3 length: 15 amino acids. Germline V gene data show CDR1 as SGHRS and CDR2 as YFSETQ. The CDR3 loop reads CASSTSLDRAGGYTF. CDR3 nucleotides: TGCGCCAGCAGCACTTCCCTGGACAGGGCCGGTGGCTACACCTTC.

This clonotype showed up just a few times. The rearrangement links TRBV29-1 to TRBJ1-2; possible D gene TRBD1, 5 bases. The CDR3 length is 12 residues. Germline CDR1 is SQVTM and CDR2 is ANQGSEA. The ends were cut back, 3 bases at V and 8 bases at J, with 13 bases in the middle. CDR3 sequence (DNA): TGCAGCGTTGATGGGGGGGTTTGGGGCTACACCTTC. Translating gives CSVDGGVWGYTF.

This clonotype was picked up a small number of times. The chain combines TRBV28 with TRBJ2-5, with 10 bases lining up with TRBD1. Looked up from germline, CDR1 is MDHEN and CDR2 is SYDVKM. The CDR3 totals 16 residues. The J segment lost 5 bases and the V segment lost 4 bases, leaving 10 bases of the junction unmatched. CDR3 residues: CASSSPGQGIWETQYF. DNA of the CDR3: TGTGCCAGCAGTTCGCCGGGACAGGGGATTTGGGAGACCCAGTACTTC.

The sample holds a few counts of this clonotype. The rearrangement links TRBV19 to TRBJ2-7; D gene unclear. This CDR3 comprises 13 residues. V dropped 1 base and J dropped 2 bases, with 6 bases sitting between them. Germline V CDR1 and CDR2: LNHDA, SQIVND (reference sequence). CDR3 loop: CASSIASPYEQYF. The CDR3 DNA sequence: TGTGCCAGTAGTATAGCCAGCCCCTACGAGCAGTACTTC. The full variable domain, rest sourced from reference TRBV19 and TRBJ2-7, is DGGITQSPKYLFRKEGQNVTLSCEQNLNHDAMYWYRQDPGQGLRLIYYSQIVNDFQKGDIAEGYSVSREKKESFPLTVTSAQKNPTAFYLCASSIASPYEQYFGPGTRLTVT.

J is TRBJ2-5 and V is TRBV7-2, with a possible D match to TRBD1 (6 bases). The V gene's germline CDR1 is SGHTA and CDR2 FQGNSA. This CDR3 comprises 15 residues. With 6 bases removed from V and 1 base from J, the gap between germline ends came to 15 bases. The chain's CDR3 is CASRSGQIVQETQYF. Written as DNA, the CDR3 is TGTGCCAGCAGATCTGGACAGATTGTCCAAGAGACCCAGTACTTC.

The rearrangement joins TRBV6-1 to TRBJ2-2; D is perhaps TRBD1 or TRBD2 (5 bases each). Germline V gene sequence: CDR1 MNHNS, CDR2 SASEGT. The CDR3 is 15 amino acids. V gave up 5 bases and J gave up 3 bases, with 13 bases separating them. The CDR3 sequence: CASSLRDAYTGELFF. For the CDR3, the DNA is TGTGCCAGCAGTCTCCGGGACGCCTACACCGGGGAGCTGTTTTTT.

The table lists this clonotype with a few counts. This chain connects TRBV24-1 to TRBJ1-5, with 12 bases fitting TRBD1. Trimming took 0 bases from V and 4 from J; bases not matched to a gene: 15. Germline V CDR1 and CDR2: KGHDR, SFDVKD. This CDR3 spans 21 amino acids. In DNA form, the CDR3 reads TGTGCCACCAGTGATTTGCTAGGGGACAGGGGGCGACGCGAGAAAAATCAGCCCCAGCATTTT. Protein sequence: CATSDLLGDRGRREKNQPQHF.

The chain uses TRBV29-1 and TRBJ2-5; 7 positions agree with TRBD2. CDR1 is SQVTM, CDR2 ANQGSEA, per germline. After removal of 8 bases from V and 5 bases from J, the junction contained 8 bases not matched to a gene. This CDR3 region has 12 residues. Written as DNA, the CDR3 is TGCAGCATGCCGGGACTACGGGAGACCCAGTACTTC. This codes for CSMPGLRETQYF.

This rearrangement joins TRBV7-9 to TRBJ2-5; the match to TRBD2 covers 7 bases. From germline, CDR1 is SEHNR and CDR2 FQNEAQ (reference sequence). The V gene end was trimmed by 9 bases and the J gene end by 3 bases; junction bases not matched to a gene: 4. The CDR3 has 12 amino acids. CDR3: CASLAEKETQYF. CDR3 coding DNA: TGTGCCAGTCTAGCGGAGAAAGAGACCCAGTACTTC.

The chain joins TRBV19 to TRBJ2-6; D remains ambiguous. The CDR3 contains 15 residues. Germline V lookup: CDR1 LNHDA, CDR2 SQIVND (reference sequence). The ends were cut back, 5 bases at V and 0 bases at J, with 8 bases in the middle. Written as DNA, the CDR3 is TGTGCCAGTAGTCCACCGCGCTCTGGGGCCAACGTCCTGACTTTC. Its translation: CASSPPRSGANVLTF.

This clonotype was picked up a small number of times. Sequence at one end of the junction differs from germline and may be a read error. The chain links TRBV7-9 to TRBJ2-1, with 7 bases identical to TRBD1. Germline loops: CDR1 SEHNR, CDR2 FQNEAQ (reference sequence). The CDR3 totals 16 residues. CDR3 in amino acids: CTSSLIATGSINEQFF. Here the CDR3 DNA reads TGTACCAGCAGCTTAATCGCGACAGGGAGCATCAATGAGCAGTTCTTC.

This clonotype was seen a few times. The chain has TRBV5-1 and TRBJ2-1, with 8 nucleotides matching TRBD2. This CDR3 is 14 amino acids long. Germline CDR1 is SGHRS and CDR2 is YFSETQ. V lost 3 bases to trimming and J lost 5 bases; unmatched junction nucleotides: 4. The CDR3 loop reads CASSSIAGNNEQFF. The CDR3 nucleotides read TGCGCCAGCAGCTCTATAGCGGGGAACAATGAGCAGTTCTTC.

A few counts support this clonotype. V and J are TRBV3-1 and TRBJ2-5; 11 bases line up with TRBD2. The CDR3 runs 15 residues. CDR1 is LGHDT and CDR2 is YNNKEL in the germline V gene (reference sequence). J lost 4 bases, V lost 4 bases, and 5 bases had no gene match. The CDR3 here is CASSPRGLAVETQYF. Here the CDR3 DNA reads TGTGCCAGCAGCCCTAGGGGACTAGCGGTAGAGACCCAGTACTTC.

This clonotype was picked up a small number of times. Germline and junction disagree at one end, which may indicate a read error. The chain employs TRBV4-1 and TRBJ1-4; D might be TRBD1 (5 bases). The CDR3 is 16 residues long. Germline-derived CDR1 and CDR2 are MGHRA and YSYEKL. The CDR3 here is CASSQVEGATNEKLFF. The CDR3 coding sequence is TGCGCCAGCAGCCAAGTTGAAGGGGCAACCAATGAAAAACTGTTTTTT.

CDR3 residues: CASRLSTSGELFF. DNA for the CDR3: TGTGCCAGCAGGCTAAGTACCTCCGGGGAGCTGTTTTTT. V usage is TRBV7-2 and J usage is TRBJ2-2; D remains ambiguous. Germline CDR1 SGHTA, CDR2 FQGNSA. V lost 6 bases to trimming and J lost 6 bases, with 11 bases between them. The CDR3 runs 13 residues.

The chain links TRBV10-3 to TRBJ2-1, with TRBD2 matching over 8 bases. Losses at the gene ends were 5 bases for V and 9 bases for J; bases not matched to a gene: 12. The germline CDR1 and CDR2 sequences are ENHRY and SYGVKD. The CDR3 length is 15 residues. Written as DNA, the CDR3 is TGTGCCATCAGTAAGACAAGCGGGAGTAGCGGTGAGCAGTTCTTC. Protein sequence: CAISKTSGSSGEQFF.

This clonotype showed up just a few times. A junction end diverges from the germline sequence, so it may reflect a read error. The chain employs TRBV20-1 and TRBJ2-5; the D gene is possibly TRBD2 (6 bases). The CDR3 has 15 amino acids. Germline CDR1 is DFQATT and CDR2 is SNEGSKA (reference sequence). As DNA, the CDR3 is TGCAGTGCTAGAGGTCGGACTACGTACCAAAAGACCCAGTACTTC. Its protein product is CSARGRTTYQKTQYF.

This chain joins TRBV7-2 and TRBJ1-1; D ambiguous. V gave up 5 bases and J gave up 1 base, with 17 bases separating them. CDR1 is SGHTA, CDR2 FQGNSA, per germline. The CDR3 sequence is 16 residues long. In nucleotides, the CDR3 is TGTGCCAGCAGCGACGGACCCCCTAGGAGGAACACTGAAGCTTTCTTT. It encodes CASSDGPPRRNTEAFF.

For this clonotype: One end of the junction does not line up with germline, which may come from a read error. The rearrangement joins TRBV6-1 to TRBJ2-1; TRBD2 matches at 9 bases. Germline loops: CDR1 MNHNS, CDR2 SASEGT. The CDR3 has 14 amino acids. The CDR3 DNA follows: TGTGCCACCAGTAGCGGGGGTCCCCACAATGAGCAGTTCTTC. Translated, it gives CATSSGGPHNEQFF.

This rearrangement joins TRBV2 to TRBJ1-4, with 8 bases identical to TRBD1. Germline-derived CDR1 and CDR2 are SNHLY and FYNNEI. V lost 0 bases, J lost 7 bases, and 10 bases stayed unmatched. The CDR3 consists of 17 residues. The CDR3 nucleotides read TGTGCCAGCAGTGAAGCGCAGAGCGCAGGGGGCGGTGAAAAACTGTTTTTT. Its translation is CASSEAQSAGGGEKLFF.